Listed below are T cell receptor beta chains from one sample, sequenced in a study of circulating CD8 cells and anti-PD-1 response in melanoma. TCRdb used MiXCR to reprocess the reads, holding one entry per CDR3 protein. The table has about 500 distinct CDR3 sequences, approximately 8% seen once. Sequenced here: CD8+ T cells from PBMCs, sampled at baseline or after one month of anti-PD-1 therapy (not recorded which). These TCRs come from a human donor with melanoma. Each CDR3 is given with its conserved first and last residue. Expanded clones get a size class; other rows say once, few or many, or leave the size out.

TRBV5-4 | large | 14 | CASSLRDRAYEQYF
TRBV29-1 | medium-sized | 13 | CSVEDRIYNEQFF
TRBV9 | medium-sized | 13 | CASSPEGGYEQYF
TRBV29-1 | large | 12 | CSVDGGTDTQYF
TRBV29-1 | medium-sized | 15 | CSVVWTGGKLYEQYF
TRBV20-1 | large | 16 | CSASPWAPEGTYEQYF
TRBV12-3/TRBV12-4 | few | 12 | CASSLPPGTAFF
TRBV12-3/TRBV12-4 | large | 15 | CASSLGARVNQPQHF
TRBV7-8 | large | 16 | CASSLGERGGPSPQYF
TRBV9 | medium-sized | 14 | CASSRTSGFNEQFF
TRBV4-1 | large | 13 | CASSYSLSYEQYF
TRBV19 | . | 15 | CASSAWGGAHNEQFF
TRBV19 | medium-sized | 14 | CASSIVWGGYEQYF
TRBV20-1 | large | 16 | CSARPVTSGVGYEQYF
TRBV20-1 | large | 15 | CSASPGLADTDTQYF
TRBV6-6 | medium-sized | 12 | CASSYVTNEQFF
TRBV19 | large | 16 | CASSIDPGTPFYEQYF
TRBV19 | . | 15 | CASSIFPGGGTKAFF
TRBV30 | medium-sized | 14 | CAGAAGSSYNEQFF
TRBV25-1 | large | 12 | CASRRLVDEQFF
TRBV29-1 | large | 16 | CSVEETETSGANVLTF
TRBV27 | medium-sized | 14 | CASSLAGAKYEQYF
TRBV9 | large | 15 | CASSGTGTGTYEQYF
TRBV4-1 | large | 14 | CASSQDYYGGKESF
TRBV24-1 | medium-sized | 13 | CATSDPGLNEQFF
TRBV5-4 | large | 15 | CASRVGSDPVDTQYF
TRBV12-3/TRBV12-4 | medium-sized | 14 | CASSPTGSNQPQHF
TRBV2 | large | 12 | CASKQGLREQYF
TRBV27 | large | 14 | CASSEGGQSYGYTF
TRBV9 | medium-sized | 14 | CASSPFSSAYEQYF
TRBV4-3 | medium-sized | 14 | CASSQDGTGGEQYF
TRBV27 | medium-sized | 15 | CASSFGVPGGYEQYF
TRBV27 | medium-sized | 13 | CASSWDRYNEQFF
TRBV19 | large | 14 | CASSTTGPRNEQFF
TRBV19 | few | 17 | CASKVWDSSSGANVLTF
TRBV19 | large | 13 | CASSLAAQETQYF
TRBV2 | large | 14 | CASSEARGYQPQHF
TRBV19 | large | 12 | CASRQGSYGYTF
TRBV4-3 | medium-sized | 15 | CASSQGGQASYEQYF
TRBV19 | large | 15 | CASRAILGGSQPQHF
TRBV12-5 | medium-sized | 12 | CASGFDSAEQYF
TRBV20-1 | medium-sized | 12 | CSARGTAYEQYF
TRBV20-1 | large | 12 | CSAARPIYGYTF
TRBV28 | medium-sized | 13 | CASSLPGYHEQYF
TRBV20-1 | medium-sized | 13 | CSALRESADTQYF
TRBV12-3/TRBV12-4 | medium-sized | 14 | CASSFRRGGHEQFF
TRBV30 | medium-sized | 11 | CAWSGGGEQFF
TRBV7-8 | large | 12 | CASSSQGNEQYF
TRBV30 | . | 11 | CAWQTAYEQYF
TRBV19 | medium-sized | 13 | CASSWTIPNEQFF
TRBV4-2 | large | 13 | CASSSLVTGELFF
TRBV11-2 | large | 15 | CASSLGWTGSEKLFF